The entry below gives a single T cell receptor (beta chain) sequence along with its context. The antigen it binds to is not known. Qualities for individual bases were not recorded, and no much larger clone is one base off. Different DNA sequences within this sample yield the same CDR3. The data were taken from a study of lymphopenia after photon versus proton radiotherapy (dated by TCRdb to between 2018 and 2021). Describing the broader study: The study compared the immunological effects of photon versus proton radiation therapy in patients with gastrointestinal tumors who developed high-grade lymphopenia. The cohort comprised under 25 patients with gastrointestinal tumors who received either photon or proton therapy and then developed lymphopenia. The study was designed to characterize how the impact on the immune system differs between the two radiation modalities.

CDR1 and CDR2 are read off the germline V gene (reference sequence) as SEHNR and FQNEAQ. The CDR3 covers 13 residues, taking in both the cysteine and the phenylalanine. Just the 39-base CDR3 DNA is kept, in frame starting at base 1. Trimming takes 5 bases off V and 2 bases off J; junction bases not matched to a gene: 2. Beyond this particular receptor, the publication reports: The survival association was assessed only in patients who died, and the authors presented better survival with proton therapy as a possibility rather than a demonstrated result. Relative stability during treatment was observed in proton-treated patients, whereas loss of naive T cells and TCR diversity and gain of effector/memory populations were observed in photon-treated patients. Across the cohort, a larger post-nadir drop in TCR diversity was inversely correlated with overall survival time among patients who died. After the lymphocyte count nadir, repertoires from photon-treated patients showed oligoclonal expansion, particularly of CD8+ Temra cells, and this expansion drove the decline in diversity.

Libraries were prepared through the immunoSEQ multiplex PCR assay. Alongside multiparametric flow cytometry, deep sequencing of rearranged TCR beta loci was used to profile the T cell repertoires. TCRdb mirrors the immuneACCESS table, restricted to in-frame sequences. Some clones are absent from its copies; in checked studies, under half trace to an unresolved V gene, and the reason for the others is unknown. The table for this sample lists 60,000 or so clones; 75% to 90% of them were counted only once. The ten largest make up roughly 2.3% of the sample. Material: peripheral blood, obtained from a patient treated with photon-based radiotherapy. Here the chain combines TRBV7-9 and TRBJ1-2, with TRBD1 identical over 7 junction bases. This TCR was recovered from a man aged 40-49 years with gastric cancer. The CDR3: CASSPQGNYGYTF. The nucleotide sequence reads TGTGCCAGCAGCCCACAGGGGAACTATGGCTACACCTTC.